This T cell receptor beta chain appears in the sequencing data of a study of OX40 agonist ivuxolimab in advanced cancers. Points from the study as a whole: At 0.1-3.0 mg/kg, partial responders had clonal expansion among the lowest observed.

This CDR3 has 14 residues. The germline gives CDR1 SGHRS, CDR2 YFSETQ. Between the trimmed V and J ends, which lost 4 bases and 2 bases, there was a span of 10 bases. Measured with immunoSEQ multiplex PCR; TCRdb has only the in-frame clones, and not every one. The sample carries roughly 58,000 clones, over 75% recorded once. As regards this clone: Its specificity is not known.

The sequence was collected from an adult with an advanced solid tumor such as melanoma, head and neck, liver or kidney cancer. Specimen: CD4+ or CD8+ T cells sorted from blood, collected in a trial of the OX40 agonist ivuxolimab. This chain joins TRBV5-1 and TRBJ1-5; no clear D gene. In DNA form, the CDR3 reads TGCGCCAGCAGCACCCTACCGGGCAATCAGCCCCAGCATTTT. It yields the protein CASSTLPGNQPQHF.